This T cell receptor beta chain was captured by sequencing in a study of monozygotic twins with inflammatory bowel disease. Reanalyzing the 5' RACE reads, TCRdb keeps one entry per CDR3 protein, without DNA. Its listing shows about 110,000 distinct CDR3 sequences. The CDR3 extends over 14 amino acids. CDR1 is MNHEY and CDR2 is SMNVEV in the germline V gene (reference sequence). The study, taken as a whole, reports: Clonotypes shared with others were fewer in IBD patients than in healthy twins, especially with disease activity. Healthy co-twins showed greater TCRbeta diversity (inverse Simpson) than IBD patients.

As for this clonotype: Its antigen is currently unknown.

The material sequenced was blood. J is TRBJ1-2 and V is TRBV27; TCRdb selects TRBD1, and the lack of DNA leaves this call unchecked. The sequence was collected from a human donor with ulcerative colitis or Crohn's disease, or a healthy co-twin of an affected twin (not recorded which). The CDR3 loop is CASSVSAGTYGYTF.